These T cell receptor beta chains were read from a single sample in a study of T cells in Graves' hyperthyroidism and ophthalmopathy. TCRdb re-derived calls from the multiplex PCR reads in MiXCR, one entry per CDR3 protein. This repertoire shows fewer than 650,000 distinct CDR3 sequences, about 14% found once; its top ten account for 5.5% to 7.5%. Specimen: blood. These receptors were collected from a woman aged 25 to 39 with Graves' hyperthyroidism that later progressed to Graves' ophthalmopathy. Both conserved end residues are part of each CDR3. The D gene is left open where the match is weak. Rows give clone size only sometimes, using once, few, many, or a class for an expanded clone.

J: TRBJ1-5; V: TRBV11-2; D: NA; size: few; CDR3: CASSEEDLAGAVVQPQHF; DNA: TGTGCCAGCAGCGAAGAAGACCTCGCAGGGGCGGTAGTTCAGCCCCAGCATTTT
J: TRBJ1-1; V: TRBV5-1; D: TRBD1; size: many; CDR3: CASSPVGQTLWAEAFF; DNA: TGCGCCAGCAGCCCGGTGGGACAGACCCTATGGGCTGAAGCTTTCTTT
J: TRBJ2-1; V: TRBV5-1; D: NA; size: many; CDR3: CASSLVGSEYNEQFF; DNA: TGCGCCAGCAGCCTTGTCGGGAGTGAGTACAATGAGCAGTTCTTC
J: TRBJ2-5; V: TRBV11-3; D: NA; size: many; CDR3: CASTLGETQYF; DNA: TGTGCCAGCACGTTGGGGGAGACCCAGTACTTC
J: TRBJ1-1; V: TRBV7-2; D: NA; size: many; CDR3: CASSPPAVEAFF; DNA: TGTGCCAGCAGCCCCCCGGCTGTTGAAGCTTTCTTT
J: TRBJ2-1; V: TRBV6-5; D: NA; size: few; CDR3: CASSYSGSYRDEQFF; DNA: TGTGCCAGCAGTTACTCAGGCTCTTACAGGGATGAGCAGTTCTTC
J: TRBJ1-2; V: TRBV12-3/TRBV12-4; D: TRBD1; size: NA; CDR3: CASSSRTGGYNGYTF; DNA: TGTGCCAGCAGCTCCCGGACAGGGGGATATAATGGCTACACCTTC
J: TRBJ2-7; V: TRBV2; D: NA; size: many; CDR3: CASRRRDIMVYEQYF; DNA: TGTGCCAGCAGGCGCCGGGACATAATGGTTTACGAGCAGTACTTC
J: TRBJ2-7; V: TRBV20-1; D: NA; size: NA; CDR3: CSARDGAANYEEYF; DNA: TGCAGTGCTAGAGATGGCGCGGCTAACTACGAGGAGTACTTC
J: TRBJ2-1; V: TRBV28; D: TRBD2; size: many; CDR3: CAHTSVNSYNEQFF; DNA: TGTGCCCATACTAGCGTAAACTCCTACAATGAGCAGTTCTTC
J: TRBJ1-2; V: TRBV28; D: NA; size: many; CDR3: CASSLGATNYGYTF; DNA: TGTGCCAGCAGTTTGGGTGCCACCAACTATGGCTACACCTTC
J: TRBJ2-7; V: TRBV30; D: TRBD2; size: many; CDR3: CAWSATPSGRMSEQYF; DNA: TGTGCCTGGAGCGCCACCCCTAGCGGGAGAATGAGTGAGCAGTACTTC
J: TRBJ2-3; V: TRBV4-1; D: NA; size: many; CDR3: CASSQGTTSTDTQYF; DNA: TGCGCCAGCAGCCAAGGGACAACTAGCACAGATACGCAGTATTTT
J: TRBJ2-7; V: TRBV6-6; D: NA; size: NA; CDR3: CASSYSSDRVNSGSIYEQYF; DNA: TGTGCCAGCAGTTACTCGTCCGACAGGGTAAATAGCGGGTCAATATACGAGCAGTACTTC
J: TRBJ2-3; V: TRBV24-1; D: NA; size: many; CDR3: CATSDLGDTQYF; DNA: TGTGCCACCAGTGATTTGGGAGATACGCAGTATTTT
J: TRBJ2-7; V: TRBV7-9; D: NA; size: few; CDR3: CASSPPRHSYEQYF; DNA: TGTGCCAGCAGCCCTCCCCGGCACTCCTACGAGCAGTACTTC
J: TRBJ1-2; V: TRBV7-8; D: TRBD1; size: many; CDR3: CASSLDRQGKDYGYTF; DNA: TGTGCCAGCAGCTTAGATCGACAGGGTAAAGACTATGGCTACACCTTC
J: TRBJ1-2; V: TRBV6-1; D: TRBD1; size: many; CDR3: CASSKTPGTGVTNYGYTF; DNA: TGTGCCAGCAGTAAAACCCCCGGGACAGGGGTTACTAACTATGGCTACACCTTC